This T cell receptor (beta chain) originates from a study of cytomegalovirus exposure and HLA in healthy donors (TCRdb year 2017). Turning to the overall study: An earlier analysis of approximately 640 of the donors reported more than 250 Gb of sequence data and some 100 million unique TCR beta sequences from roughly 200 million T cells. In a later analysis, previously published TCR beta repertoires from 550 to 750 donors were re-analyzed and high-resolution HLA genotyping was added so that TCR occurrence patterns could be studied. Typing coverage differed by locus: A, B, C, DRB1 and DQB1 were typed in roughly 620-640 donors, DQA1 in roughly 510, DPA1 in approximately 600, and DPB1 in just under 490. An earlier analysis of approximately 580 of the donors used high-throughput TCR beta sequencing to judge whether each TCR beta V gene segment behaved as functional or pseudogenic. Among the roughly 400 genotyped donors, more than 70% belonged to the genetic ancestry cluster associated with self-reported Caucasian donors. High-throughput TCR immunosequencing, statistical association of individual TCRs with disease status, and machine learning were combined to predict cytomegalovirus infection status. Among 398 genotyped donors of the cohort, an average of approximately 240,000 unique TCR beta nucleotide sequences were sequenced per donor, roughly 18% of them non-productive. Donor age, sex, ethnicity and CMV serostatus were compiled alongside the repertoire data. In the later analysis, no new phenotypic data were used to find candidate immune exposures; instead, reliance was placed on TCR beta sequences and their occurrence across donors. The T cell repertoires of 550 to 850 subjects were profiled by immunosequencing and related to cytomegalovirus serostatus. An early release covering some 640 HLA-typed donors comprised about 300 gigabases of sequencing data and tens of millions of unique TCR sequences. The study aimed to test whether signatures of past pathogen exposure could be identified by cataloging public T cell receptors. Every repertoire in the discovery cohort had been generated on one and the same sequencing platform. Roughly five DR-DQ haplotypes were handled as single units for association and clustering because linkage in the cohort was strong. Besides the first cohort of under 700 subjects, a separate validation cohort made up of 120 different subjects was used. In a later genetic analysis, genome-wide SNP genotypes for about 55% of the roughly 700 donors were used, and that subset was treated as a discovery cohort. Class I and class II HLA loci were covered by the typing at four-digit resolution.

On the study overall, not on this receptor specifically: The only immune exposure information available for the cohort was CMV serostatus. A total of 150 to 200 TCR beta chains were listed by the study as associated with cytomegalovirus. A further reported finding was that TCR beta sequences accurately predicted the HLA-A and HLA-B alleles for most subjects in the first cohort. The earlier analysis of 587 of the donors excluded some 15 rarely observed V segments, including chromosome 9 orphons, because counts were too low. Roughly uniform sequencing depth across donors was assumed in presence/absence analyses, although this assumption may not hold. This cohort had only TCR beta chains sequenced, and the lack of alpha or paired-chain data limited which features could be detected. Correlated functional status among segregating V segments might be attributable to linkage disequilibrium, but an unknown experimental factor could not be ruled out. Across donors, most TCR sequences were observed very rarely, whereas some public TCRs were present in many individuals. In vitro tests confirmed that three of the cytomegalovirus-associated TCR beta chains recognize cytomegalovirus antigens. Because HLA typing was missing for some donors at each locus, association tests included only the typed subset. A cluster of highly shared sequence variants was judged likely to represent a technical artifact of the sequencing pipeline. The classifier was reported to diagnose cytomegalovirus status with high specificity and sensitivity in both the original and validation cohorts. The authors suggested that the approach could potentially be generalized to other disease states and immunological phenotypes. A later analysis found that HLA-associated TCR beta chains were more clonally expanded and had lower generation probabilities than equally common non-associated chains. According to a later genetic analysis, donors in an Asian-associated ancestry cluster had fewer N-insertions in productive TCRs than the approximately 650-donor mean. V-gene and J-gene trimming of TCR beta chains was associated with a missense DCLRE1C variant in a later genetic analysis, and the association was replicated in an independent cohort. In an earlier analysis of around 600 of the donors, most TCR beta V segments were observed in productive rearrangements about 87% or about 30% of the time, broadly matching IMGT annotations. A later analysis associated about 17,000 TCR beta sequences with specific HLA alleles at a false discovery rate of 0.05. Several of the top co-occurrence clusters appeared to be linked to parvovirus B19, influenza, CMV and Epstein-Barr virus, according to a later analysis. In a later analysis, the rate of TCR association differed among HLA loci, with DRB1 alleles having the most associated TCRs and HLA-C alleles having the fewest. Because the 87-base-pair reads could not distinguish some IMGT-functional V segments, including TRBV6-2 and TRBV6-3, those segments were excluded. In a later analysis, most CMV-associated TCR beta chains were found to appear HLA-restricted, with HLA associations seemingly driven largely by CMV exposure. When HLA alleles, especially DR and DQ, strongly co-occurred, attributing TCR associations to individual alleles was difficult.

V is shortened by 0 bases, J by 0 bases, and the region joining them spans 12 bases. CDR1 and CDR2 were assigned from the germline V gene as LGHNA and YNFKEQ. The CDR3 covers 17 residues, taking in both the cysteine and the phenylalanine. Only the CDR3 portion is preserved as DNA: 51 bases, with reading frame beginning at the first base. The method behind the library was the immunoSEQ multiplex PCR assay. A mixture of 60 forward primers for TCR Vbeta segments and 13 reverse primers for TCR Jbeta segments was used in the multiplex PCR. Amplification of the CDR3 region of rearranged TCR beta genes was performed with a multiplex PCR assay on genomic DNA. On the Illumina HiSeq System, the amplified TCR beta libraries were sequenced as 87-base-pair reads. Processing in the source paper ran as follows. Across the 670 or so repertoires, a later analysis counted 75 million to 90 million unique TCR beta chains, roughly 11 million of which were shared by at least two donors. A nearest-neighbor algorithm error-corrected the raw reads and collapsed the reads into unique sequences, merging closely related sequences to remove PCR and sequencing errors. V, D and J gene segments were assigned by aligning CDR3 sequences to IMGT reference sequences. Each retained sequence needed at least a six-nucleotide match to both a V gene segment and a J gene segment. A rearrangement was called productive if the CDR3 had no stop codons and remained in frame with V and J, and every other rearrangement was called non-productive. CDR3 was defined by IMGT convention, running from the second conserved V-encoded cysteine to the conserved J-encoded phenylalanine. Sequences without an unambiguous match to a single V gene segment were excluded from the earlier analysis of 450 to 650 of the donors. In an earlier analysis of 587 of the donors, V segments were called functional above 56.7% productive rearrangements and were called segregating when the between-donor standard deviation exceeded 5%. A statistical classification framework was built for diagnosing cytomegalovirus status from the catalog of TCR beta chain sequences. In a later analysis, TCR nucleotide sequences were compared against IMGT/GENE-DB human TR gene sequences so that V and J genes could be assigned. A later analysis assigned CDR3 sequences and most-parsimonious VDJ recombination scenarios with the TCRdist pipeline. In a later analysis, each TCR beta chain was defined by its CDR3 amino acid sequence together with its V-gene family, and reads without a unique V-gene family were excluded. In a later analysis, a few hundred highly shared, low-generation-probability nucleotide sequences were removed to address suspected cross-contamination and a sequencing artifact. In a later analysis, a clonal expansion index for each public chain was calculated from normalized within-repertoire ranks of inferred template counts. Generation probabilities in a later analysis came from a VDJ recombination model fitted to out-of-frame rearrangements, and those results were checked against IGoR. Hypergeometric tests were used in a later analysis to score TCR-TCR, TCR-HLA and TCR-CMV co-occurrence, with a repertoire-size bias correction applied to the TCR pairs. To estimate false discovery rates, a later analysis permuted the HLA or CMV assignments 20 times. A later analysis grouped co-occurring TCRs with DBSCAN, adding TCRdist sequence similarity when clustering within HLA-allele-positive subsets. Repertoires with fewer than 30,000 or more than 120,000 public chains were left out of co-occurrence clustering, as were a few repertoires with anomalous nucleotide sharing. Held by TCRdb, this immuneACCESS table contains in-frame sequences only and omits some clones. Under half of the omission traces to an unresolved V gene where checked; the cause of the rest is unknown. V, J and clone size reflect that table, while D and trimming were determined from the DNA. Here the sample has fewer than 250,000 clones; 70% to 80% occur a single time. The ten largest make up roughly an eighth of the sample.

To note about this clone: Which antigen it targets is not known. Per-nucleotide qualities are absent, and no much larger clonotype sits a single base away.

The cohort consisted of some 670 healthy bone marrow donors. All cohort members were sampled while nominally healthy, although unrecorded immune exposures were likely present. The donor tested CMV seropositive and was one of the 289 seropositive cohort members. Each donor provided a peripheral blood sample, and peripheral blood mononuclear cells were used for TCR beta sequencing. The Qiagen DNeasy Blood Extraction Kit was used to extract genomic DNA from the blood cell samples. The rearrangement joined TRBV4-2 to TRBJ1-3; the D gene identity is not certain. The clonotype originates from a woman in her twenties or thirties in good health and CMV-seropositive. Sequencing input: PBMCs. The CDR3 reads CASSQELRVGSGNTIYF. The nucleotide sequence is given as TGTGCCAGCAGCCAAGAATTACGGGTCGGCTCTGGAAACACCATATATTTT.